This entry lists 13 T cell receptor beta chains sequenced from one sample in a study of Tregs in tolerant kidney transplant recipients. The protocol was immunoSEQ multiplex PCR, while the TCRdb copy is restricted to in-frame clones and leaves out a portion. In the table there are roughly 120,000 clones, roughly 92% of which are singletons. Sequenced: CD4+ T cells from blood. These receptors came from a human donor in good health.

The chain combines TRBV14 with TRBJ2-2, with TRBD1 matching 9 bases. With 2 bases clipped from V and 5 bases from J, the junction kept 9 bases outside the gene matches. CDR3 size: 17 residues. The germline V gene has CDR1 SGHDN and CDR2 FVKESK. CDR3 coding DNA: TGTGCCAGCAGCCAAAACATACAGGGGGCCCGAACCGGGGAGCTGTTTTTT. It specifies CASSQNIQGARTGELFF.

This chain uses TRBV19 with TRBJ1-2; TRBD1 matches 12 bases. The length of the CDR3 is 15 residues. V shed 2 bases and J 7 bases; nucleotides not matched to a gene: 5. Germline V gene data show CDR1 as LNHDA and CDR2 as SQIVND (reference sequence). The DNA for the CDR3 is TGTGCCAGTAGTATAAGTGGGACAGGGGGCTCTGGCTACACCTTC. It is translated as CASSISGTGGSGYTF.

The V call is TRBV5-1, the J call TRBJ2-2; 15 nucleotides line up with TRBD2. The CDR3 has 19 residues. Germline V gene lookup returns CDR1 SGHRS and CDR2 YFSETQ. Losses at the gene ends were 2 bases for V and 1 base for J; bases not matched to a gene: 6. CDR3 in amino acids: CASSFGLAGGSENTGELFF. The CDR3 DNA is TGCGCCAGCAGCTTCGGACTAGCGGGAGGGTCAGAGAACACCGGGGAGCTGTTTTTT.

The gene calls are TRBV2 and TRBJ1-2; D gene uncertain. The CDR3 covers 14 residues. The germline V gene has CDR1 SNHLY and CDR2 FYNNEI. V lost 4 bases, J lost 4 bases, and 13 bases lay in between. The CDR3 DNA reads as TGTGCCAGCAGTGTCAGCACCACGCTCTATGGCTACACCTTC. This translates into CASSVSTTLYGYTF.

The rearrangement joins TRBV18 to TRBJ2-7; D is ambiguous. V lost 2 bases and J 4 bases, leaving 15 bases between the germline ends. Germline loops: CDR1 KGHSH, CDR2 LQKENI. The CDR3 covers 15 residues. This CDR3 is CASSPISETSYEQYF. DNA of the CDR3: TGTGCCAGCTCACCAATTTCGGAGACGTCTTACGAGCAGTACTTC.

This sequence joins TRBV21-1 and TRBJ1-1; TRBD1 is taken as the D call from the table, unchecked against the DNA. TRBV21-1 is termed a pseudogene. The CDR3 length is 12 residues. The CDR3: CGVQRDREGAFF. CDR3 in DNA: TGTGGTGTTCAGAGGGACAGGGAAGGCGCTTTCTTT.

The V gene is TRBV7-9, the J gene TRBJ2-7; possible D gene TRBD1, 5 bases. Between the trimmed V and J ends, which lost 5 bases and 3 bases, there was a span of 11 bases. CDR1 and CDR2 from the germline V gene are SEHNR and FQNEAQ (reference sequence). CDR3 length: 13 amino acids. The CDR3 DNA follows: TGTGCCAGCAGCGTCGACAGAATCTACGAGCAGTACTTC. It translates to CASSVDRIYEQYF.

V usage is TRBV2 and J usage is TRBJ2-1; maybe TRBD2 (6 bases). The CDR3 contains 13 residues. V was trimmed by 2 bases and J by 11 bases, leaving 13 bases between them. Germline CDR1 is SNHLY and CDR2 is FYNNEI. CDR3 in DNA: TGTGCCAGCAGTGAAACGGGTAGCGGCCAGCAGTTCTTC. This encodes CASSETGSGQQFF.

V usage is TRBV10-3 and J usage is TRBJ2-7; TRBD2 matches at 7 bases. The CDR3 covers 13 residues. Germline CDR1 ENHRY, CDR2 SYGVKD. The V gene end was trimmed by 8 bases and the J gene end by 2 bases; junction bases not matched to a gene: 6. CDR3 region: CAIGEGWTYEQYF. As DNA, the CDR3 is TGTGCCATCGGGGAGGGGTGGACCTACGAGCAGTACTTC.

The gene calls are TRBV9 and TRBJ2-5; 10 bases are shared with TRBD2. Germline values: CDR1 SGDLS, CDR2 YYNGEE. V shed 0 bases, J shed 1 base, and the junction held 3 bases outside the gene matches. The CDR3 consists of 16 residues. This CDR3 reads CASSVAASGGQETQYF. The CDR3 DNA reads TGTGCCAGCAGCGTAGCGGCTAGCGGGGGCCAAGAGACCCAGTACTTC.

V and J are TRBV2 and TRBJ2-5; 10 bases map to TRBD2. The CDR3 runs 14 residues. The trim removed 7 bases at V and 2 bases at J, leaving 4 bases unmatched. The germline gives CDR1 SNHLY, CDR2 FYNNEI. The chain's CDR3 is CASMRTSGQETQYF. CDR3 nucleotides: TGTGCCAGCATGCGGACTAGCGGACAAGAGACCCAGTACTTC.

The chain couples TRBV6-5 to TRBJ1-4; TRBD1 matches at 9 bases. The CDR3 runs to 15 residues. V trimming: 6 bases; J trimming: 7 bases; junction bases outside the gene matches: 9. Germline V gene lookup returns CDR1 MNHEY and CDR2 SVGAGI. CDR3 nucleotide sequence: TGTGCCAGCAGCCTCCGGACAGGGGTGGGTGAAAAACTGTTTTTT. It codes for CASSLRTGVGEKLFF.

V is TRBV18 and J is TRBJ1-1, with a weak D call TRBD1 (6 bases). V lost 2 bases, J lost 5 bases, and 9 bases lay in between. The CDR3 extends over 13 amino acids. Germline assignment: CDR1 KGHSH and CDR2 LQKENI. CDR3 loop: CASSPGGRTEAFF. The CDR3 bases are TGTGCCAGCTCACCAGGGGGCAGGACTGAAGCTTTCTTT. Together with reference TRBV18 and TRBJ1-1, the CDR3 gives the full variable domain: NAGVMQNPRHLVRRRGQEARLRCSPMKGHSHVYWYRQLPEEGLKFMVYLQKENIIDESGMPKERFSAEFPKEGPSILRIQQVVRGDSAAYFCASSPGGRTEAFFGQGTRLTVV.